This T cell receptor (beta chain) was documented in a study of T cell repertoires in cytomegalovirus infection. As to this clonotype: Its antigen is unidentified.

Whole-study findings and limits: There were carriers of CMV plus the relevant HLA, and cumulative public TCR beta family frequency identified them. HLA-C-restricted CMV clonotypes gave the most frequent clonotype in two of eight donors.

TCRdb re-called the reads with MiXCR, one entry per CDR3 protein. The profile shows more than 300,000 distinct CDR3 sequences, roughly 34% of them singletons. This clonotype was sampled from a human donor in good health (CMV status not recorded). Some clones in this sample may be carry-over from other donors' samples. The specimen was cultured PBMCs, collected from culture after CMV antigen stimulation.

This chain's CDR3 is CASSDGLAVTTDTQYF. The CDR3 DNA sequence: TGCGCCAGCAGCGATGGACTAGCGGTTACAACAGATACGCAGTATTTT. The rearrangement joins TRBV5-1 to TRBJ2-3, with TRBD2 matching over 10 bases. Germline V gene sequence: CDR1 SGHRS, CDR2 YFSETQ. This CDR3 region has 16 residues. V lost 4 bases, J lost 3 bases, and 8 bases stayed unmatched.